A single sample gave rise to the 16 T cell receptor beta chains below, sequenced in a study of cytomegalovirus exposure and HLA in healthy donors. Clones were sequenced by immunoSEQ multiplex PCR, and TCRdb holds only the in-frame ones, with some missing. The repertoire includes about 360,000 clones, 86% of them detected once, and roughly 0.82% sits in the top ten. The sample consisted of PBMCs. Source of these receptors: a woman aged 18-29 years in good health and CMV-seronegative.

The J gene is TRBJ1-2, the V gene TRBV6-5; D gene uncertain. The CDR3 is 15 amino acids. Trimming took off 4 bases at V and 5 bases at J, with 17 bases between the two ends. Per germline, CDR1 MNHEY and CDR2 SVGAGI. In nucleotides, the CDR3 is TGTGCCAGCAGTTGGTCACCGGGTGCCGGGTATGGCTACACCTTC. It translates to CASSWSPGAGYGYTF.

The chain couples TRBV2 to TRBJ2-5; TRBD1 is a possible D gene (6 bases). Trimming pared 7 bases from V and 1 base from J, leaving 10 bases between. The V gene's germline CDR1 is SNHLY and CDR2 FYNNEI. CDR3 size: 13 residues. CDR3 nucleotide sequence: TGTGCCAGCAACCCGGACAGCCAAGAGACCCAGTACTTC. It codes for CASNPDSQETQYF.

V is TRBV5-1 and J is TRBJ1-1, with D perhaps matching TRBD1 (5 bases). The CDR3 consists of 14 residues. Germline-derived CDR1 and CDR2 are SGHRS and YFSETQ. V was clipped by 1 base and J by 3 bases, with 10 bases between them. CDR3 coding DNA: TGCGCCAGCAGCTTGTCTGGGGCTTACACTGAAGCTTTCTTT. It specifies CASSLSGAYTEAFF.

V usage is TRBV19 and J usage is TRBJ2-7, with 7 bases that match TRBD2. CDR3 length: 16 amino acids. CDR1 LNHDA and CDR2 SQIVND come from the germline V gene (reference sequence). V gave up 10 bases and J gave up 0 bases; unmatched junction bases: 15. CDR3 DNA: TGTGCCACCTCCTCCCACGGGAGGCTCAGCTCCTACGAGCAGTACTTC. This sequence encodes CATSSHGRLSSYEQYF.

The J gene is TRBJ1-5, the V gene TRBV6-5; maybe TRBD1 (6 bases). Trimming cost V 6 bases and J 4 bases, with 10 bases left between them. The CDR3 runs 13 residues. From germline, CDR1 is MNHEY and CDR2 SVGAGI. Here the CDR3 reads CASRGHMNQPQHF. CDR3 sequence (DNA): TGTGCCAGCAGGGGACACATGAATCAGCCCCAGCATTTT.

The chain is built from TRBV2 and TRBJ2-5; 14 bases line up with TRBD2. The trim removed 6 bases at V and 5 bases at J, leaving 2 bases unmatched. Per the germline V gene, CDR1 is SNHLY and CDR2 is FYNNEI. The CDR3 extends over 14 amino acids. The CDR3 region has the DNA TGTGCCAGCAGGGGACTAGCGGGGGTGGAGACCCAGTACTTC. Protein sequence: CASRGLAGVETQYF.

This chain links TRBV2 with TRBJ1-1; possibly TRBD1 for D (6 bases). The CDR3 has 15 amino acids. The V end was cut by 7 bases, the J end by 1 base, with 16 bases between. Looked up from germline, CDR1 is SNHLY and CDR2 is FYNNEI. The CDR3 protein is CASITKGHTNTEAFF. The CDR3 nucleotides are TGTGCCAGCATTACAAAGGGACACACGAACACTGAAGCTTTCTTT.

This clone occurred a few times. V gene TRBV11-3 combines with J gene TRBJ2-7; D not certain. Germline CDR1 SGHNT, CDR2 YENEEA. Trimming removed 5 bases at V and 0 bases at J, with 11 bases between. The CDR3 is made up of 14 amino acids. The CDR3 DNA is TGTGCCAGCAGCCCCGACGCGGCCTCCTACGAGCAGTACTTC. Translation gives CASSPDAASYEQYF.

The V and J genes are TRBV18 and TRBJ1-1, with D tentatively TRBD1 (6 bases). Deletions cut 2 bases from V and 3 bases from J, with 16 bases between. The CDR3 contains 16 residues. CDR1 KGHSH and CDR2 LQKENI come from the germline V gene. CDR3 coding DNA: TGTGCCAGCTCACCAACGTTGACAGGCCGATACACTGAAGCTTTCTTT. It yields the protein CASSPTLTGRYTEAFF.

V usage is TRBV27 and J usage is TRBJ2-1; TRBD2 aligns across 12 bases. CDR3 length: 18 residues. CDR1 MNHEY and CDR2 SMNVEV come from the germline V gene (reference sequence). The J segment lost 0 bases and the V segment lost 7 bases, leaving 10 bases of the junction unmatched. The CDR3 here is CASTPLAGGPGSYNEQFF. The CDR3, as DNA: TGTGCCAGCACCCCTCTAGCGGGAGGGCCCGGCTCCTACAATGAGCAGTTCTTC.

This sequence joins TRBV7-7 and TRBJ2-3; 8 bases line up with TRBD2. This CDR3 spans 15 amino acids. With V trimmed by 1 base and J by 5 bases, 5 bases remained unmatched. Germline V gene lookup returns CDR1 SSHAT and CDR2 FNYEAQ (reference sequence). In DNA form, the CDR3 reads TGTGCCAGCAGCTTAGAACCCAGCGGGAGAGATACGCAGTATTTT. Protein: CASSLEPSGRDTQYF.

V usage is TRBV10-2 and J usage is TRBJ2-3, with 9 bases aligning to TRBD2. The ends lost 0 bases at V and 5 bases at J; junction bases unmatched: 15. This CDR3 contains 19 residues. Germline loops: CDR1 WSHSY, CDR2 SAAADI. The CDR3 is CASSESPLSGGLKKDTQYF. Written as DNA, the CDR3 is TGCGCCAGCAGTGAGTCGCCGCTTAGCGGGGGCTTGAAGAAAGATACGCAGTATTTT.

J is TRBJ2-2 and V is TRBV19; D possibly corresponds to TRBD2 (5 bases). Trimming took 2 bases from V and 7 from J, leaving 11 bases between them. Germline-derived CDR1 and CDR2 are LNHDA and SQIVND (reference sequence). The CDR3 covers 14 residues. CDR3 nucleotide sequence: TGTGCCAGTAGTATATATACGGGGTACGGGGAGCTGTTTTTT. This codes for CASSIYTGYGELFF.

This chain connects TRBV18 to TRBJ2-7; the D gene is possibly TRBD1 (6 bases). Per germline, CDR1 KGHSH and CDR2 LQKENI. CDR3 size: 14 residues. The V and J ends lost 5 bases and 2 bases respectively, with 13 bases between them. CDR3 in DNA: TGTGCCAGCTCAGCCCAGGGGATCACCTACGAGCAGTACTTC. Amino acids: CASSAQGITYEQYF.

V is TRBV19 and J is TRBJ2-7, with D tentatively TRBD2 (6 bases). This CDR3 has 14 residues. CDR1 LNHDA and CDR2 SQIVND come from the germline V gene (reference sequence). V lost 7 bases and J lost 0, with 13 bases in between. The CDR3: CASKLAISSYEQYF. CDR3 coding DNA: TGTGCCAGTAAGCTAGCGATAAGCTCCTACGAGCAGTACTTC.

The V call is TRBV4-2, the J call TRBJ2-5; 8 bases map to TRBD2. The CDR3 sequence is 17 residues long. Germline loops: CDR1 LGHNA, CDR2 YNFKEQ. The junction had 11 bases not matched to a gene; V was cut back by 2 bases and J by 3 bases. The CDR3 here is CASSQSLAGPGEETQYF. In nucleotides, the CDR3 is TGTGCCAGCAGCCAAAGCCTAGCGGGTCCCGGGGAAGAGACCCAGTACTTC.